The clone carrying this T cell receptor beta chain was counted at least ten times. This entry is derived from a study of T-cell memory formation after mild COVID-19. Trimming shortened V by 3 bases and J by 4 bases, and 22 bases separated the two germline ends. This CDR3 has 18 amino acids. Germline CDR1 SGHTA, CDR2 FQGNSA. TCRdb re-derived calls from the 5' RACE reads in MiXCR, one entry per CDR3 protein. The data show under 550,000 distinct CDR3 sequences, 18% seen once. The chain uses TRBV7-2 and TRBJ2-1; D possibly uses TRBD1 or TRBD2 (5 bases each). Specimen: PBMCs or a T cell subset sorted from them (not recorded which). This TCR came from a man aged 18 to 35 who had mild COVID-19 (a few samples of this study predate the infection). Cell type and time point are not known. The CDR3 sequence: CASSFPLRRTGPYNEQFF. The CDR3 DNA reads TGTGCCAGCAGCTTTCCACTCCGCCGAACGGGGCCATACAATGAGCAGTTCTTC.